One and the same sample provided the 30 T cell receptor beta chains below, sequenced in a study of identical twins. MiXCR, applied by TCRdb to the 5' RACE reads, yields one record per CDR3 protein. The sample consists of 1,800,000 or so distinct CDR3 sequences, under 35% of them appearing once. Material: cord blood. The receptors stem from a newborn girl in good health.

This clonotype was recorded a few times. The chain combines TRBV11-2 with TRBJ1-5, with unresolved D. The ends were cut back, 0 bases at V and 7 bases at J, with 16 bases in the middle. Per germline, CDR1 SGHAT and CDR2 FQNNGV. This CDR3 contains 16 residues. CDR3 DNA sequence: TGTGCCAGCAGCTTAGATGGTCGGACGATCCGGCAGCCCCAGCATTTT. It is translated as CASSLDGRTIRQPQHF.

The chain couples TRBV28 to TRBJ2-5; D may be TRBD2 (6 bases). This CDR3 is built from 14 residues. Germline assignment: CDR1 MDHEN and CDR2 SYDVKM. The ends were cut back, 4 bases at V and 2 bases at J, with 11 bases in the middle. The CDR3 here is CASSSVAAQETQYF. In DNA, the CDR3 is TGTGCCAGCAGTTCGGTAGCGGCACAAGAGACCCAGTACTTC.

This clonotype was observed once. The chain combines TRBV20-1 with TRBJ1-1; D uncertain. The CDR3 consists of 14 residues. The V gene's germline CDR1 is DFQATT and CDR2 SNEGSKA (reference sequence). V shed 0 bases and J shed 1 base, with 9 bases lying between them. CDR3 protein: CSARDWHSNTEAFF. In nucleotides, the CDR3 is TGCAGTGCTAGAGATTGGCACTCGAACACTGAAGCTTTCTTT.

The chain links TRBV20-1 to TRBJ1-2, with no clear D. Germline lookup yields CDR1 DFQATT and CDR2 SNEGSKA (reference sequence). The CDR3 runs to 13 residues. Trimming removed 5 bases from V and 3 bases from J, with 13 bases in between. The CDR3 loop is CSAAGIFDYGYTF. CDR3 sequence (DNA): TGCAGTGCTGCCGGGATCTTCGACTATGGCTACACCTTC.

This clonotype was observed at least ten times. This sequence joins TRBV10-3 and TRBJ2-1, with 9 bases identical to TRBD1. The germline CDR1 and CDR2 sequences are ENHRY and SYGVKD. The CDR3 sequence is 13 residues long. Unmatched junction bases numbered 5, after V lost 6 bases and J lost 8 bases. CDR3: CAIRGQGNHEQFF. The CDR3 region has the DNA TGTGCCATCAGGGGACAGGGTAACCATGAGCAGTTCTTC.

This clonotype was counted between two and nine times. J is TRBJ2-1 and V is TRBV5-1; D remains unclear. CDR1 is SGHRS and CDR2 is YFSETQ in the germline V gene. The CDR3 has 13 amino acids. V was pared by 4 bases and J by 8 bases, with 13 bases between. CDR3 nucleotides: TGCGCCAGCAGCCTGCACTTTTTCGATGAGCAGTTCTTC. It specifies CASSLHFFDEQFF.

The J gene is TRBJ2-7, the V gene TRBV28, with 7 positions matching TRBD1. The germline V gene has CDR1 MDHEN and CDR2 SYDVKM. The CDR3 is 15 amino acids. V lost 2 bases to trimming and J lost 0 bases; unmatched junction nucleotides: 4. CDR3 sequence reads: CASSLIQGVSYEQYF. In DNA, the CDR3 is TGTGCCAGCAGTTTAATCCAGGGGGTCTCCTACGAGCAGTACTTC.

The chain recombines TRBV4-2 with TRBJ1-4; perhaps TRBD1 as D (5 bases). The CDR3 loop spans 17 amino acids. V was pared by 1 base and J by 7 bases, with 19 bases between. The germline gives CDR1 LGHNA, CDR2 YNFKEQ. The CDR3 DNA is TGTGCCAGCAGCCAAGTCCTTTCTGGGGGTGGGGGTGAAAAACTGTTTTTT. Amino acid sequence: CASSQVLSGGGGEKLFF.

The chain carries TRBV21-1 and TRBJ2-1; the DNA was not compared with TRBD2, the D call given in the table. TRBV21-1 is designated a pseudogene. This CDR3 region has 18 residues. The CDR3 DNA is TGTGCCAGCAACCAGCGACGTCTGGGTAGCGGGAAGCACAATGAGCAGTTCTTC. Its translation: CASNQRRLGSGKHNEQFF.

This clonotype appeared a few times. The chain employs TRBV28 and TRBJ1-2; a weak D match, TRBD1 (6 bases). This CDR3 is built from 15 residues. Trimming cost V 3 bases and J 6 bases, with 17 bases left between them. In germline, CDR1 is MDHEN, CDR2 SYDVKM. CDR3 coding DNA: TGTGCCAGCAGTTTTGGCCGAGGGCAGGGGAATGGCTACACCTTC. It translates to CASSFGRGQGNGYTF.

This clonotype appeared a few times. The V call is TRBV20-1, the J call TRBJ1-5; D not resolved. The CDR3 loop spans 14 amino acids. V was pared by 1 base and J by 2 bases, with 9 bases between. Germline-derived CDR1 and CDR2 are DFQATT and SNEGSKA (reference sequence). CDR3 sequence reads: CSARAPVGNQPQHF. CDR3 DNA sequence: TGCAGTGCTAGAGCGCCAGTGGGCAATCAGCCCCAGCATTTT.

As regards this clonotype: This may be a read error: a much more frequent sequence differs by one nucleotide. The chain carries TRBV6-5 and TRBJ2-1; D is uncertain. Looked up from germline, CDR1 is MNHEY and CDR2 is SVGAGI. V lost 4 bases and J lost 6, with 10 bases in between. This CDR3 comprises 13 residues. The CDR3 DNA reads TGTGCCAGCAGTTGCAATTGGGGCAATGAGCAGTTCTTC. Translation gives CASSCNWGNEQFF.

The chain has TRBV12-3 or TRBV12-4 and TRBJ1-4; D may be TRBD1 (5 bases). This CDR3 region has 14 residues. The V end lost 5 bases, the J end lost 7 bases, and 14 bases lay between the germline ends. The CDR3 reads CASSSGTRTEKLFF. The CDR3 region has the DNA TGTGCCAGCAGTAGCGGGACCCGTACTGAAAAACTGTTTTTT.

This clonotype turned up a few times. This chain joins TRBV14 and TRBJ2-3; possibly TRBD1 for D (6 bases). Germline-derived CDR1 and CDR2 are SGHDN and FVKESK. Trimming shortened V by 2 bases and J by 2 bases, and 14 bases separated the two germline ends. The CDR3 is 16 residues long. This chain's CDR3 is CASSQQDRYLTDTQYF. The CDR3 DNA reads TGTGCCAGCAGCCAACAAGACAGGTACCTCACAGATACGCAGTATTTT.

At least ten counts were recorded for this clonotype. This chain joins TRBV5-1 and TRBJ2-3; TRBD1 matches at 10 bases. V lost 0 bases and J lost 4; bases outside the gene matches: 2. CDR1 SGHRS and CDR2 YFSETQ come from the germline V gene. This CDR3 has 15 amino acids. The CDR3 sequence is CASSLGDRGADTQYF. The CDR3 coding sequence is TGCGCCAGCAGCTTGGGGGACAGGGGTGCAGATACGCAGTATTTT.

This clonotype was observed a handful of times. The V and J genes are TRBV6-2 or TRBV6-3 and TRBJ2-3; no reliable D call. The V gene lost 2 bases and the J gene lost 0 bases, with 12 bases spanning the gap. Germline V gives CDR1 MNHEY, CDR2 SVGEGT. The CDR3 spans 16 residues. CDR3 sequence reads: CASSYPLGVSTDTQYF. CDR3 nucleotides: TGTGCCAGCAGTTACCCTCTTGGCGTTAGCACAGATACGCAGTATTTT.

V gene TRBV29-1 combines with J gene TRBJ2-3, with D hard to call. This CDR3 comprises 10 residues. V was trimmed by 7 bases and J by 7 bases, leaving 9 bases between them. Germline V gene lookup returns CDR1 SQVTM and CDR2 ANQGSEA. Here the CDR3 reads CSADGHTQYF. The CDR3 nucleotides read TGCAGCGCTGACGGACATACGCAGTATTTT.

The rearrangement joins TRBV27 to TRBJ2-1, with TRBD2 identical over 8 bases. The ends lost 2 bases at V and 8 bases at J; junction bases unmatched: 8. The germline V gene encodes CDR1 MNHEY and CDR2 SMNVEV (reference sequence). The CDR3 covers 15 residues. The CDR3 sequence is CASSLNGGGTDEQFF. CDR3 nucleotide sequence: TGTGCCAGCAGTTTAAACGGGGGGGGAACCGATGAGCAGTTCTTC.

A few counts support this clonotype. J is TRBJ2-5 and V is TRBV7-2; 8 bases agree with TRBD2. Germline CDR1 SGHTA, CDR2 FQGNSA. This CDR3 is 18 amino acids long. V lost 7 bases and J lost 1; bases outside the gene matches: 17. This CDR3 reads CASTLGVAGHPFQETQYF. CDR3 bases: TGTGCCAGCACTCTCGGGGTAGCGGGGCATCCGTTCCAAGAGACCCAGTACTTC. The full variable domain, completed using reference TRBV7-2 and TRBJ2-5, is GAGVSQSPSNKVTEKGKDVELRCDPISGHTALYWYRQSLGQGLEFLIYFQGNSAPDKSGLPSDRFSAERTGGSVSTLTIQRTQQEDSAVYLCASTLGVAGHPFQETQYFGPGTRLLVL.

V and J are TRBV29-1 and TRBJ1-5, with D uncertain. Germline V lookup: CDR1 SQVTM, CDR2 ANQGSEA. This CDR3 has 12 residues. Trimming took off 4 bases at V and 13 bases at J, with 17 bases between the two ends. The CDR3 DNA is TGCAGCGTTGTCGGAGTCTCGGGAGTTCAGCATTTT. Its protein is CSVVGVSGVQHF.

A few counts support this clonotype. The chain employs TRBV5-5 and TRBJ1-2, with D possibly being TRBD1 (6 bases). Trimming took off 0 bases at V and 6 bases at J, with 12 bases between the two ends. The CDR3 runs 14 residues. Per the germline V gene, CDR1 is SGHKS and CDR2 is YYEKEE (reference sequence). In nucleotides, the CDR3 is TGTGCCAGCAGCTTGGAGGCAGGGGTAAATGGCTACACCTTC. Its translation: CASSLEAGVNGYTF.

This clonotype was seen only a few times. The V gene is TRBV5-5, the J gene TRBJ2-3, with D maybe TRBD2 (6 bases). V lost 0 bases and J 2 bases, leaving 10 bases between the germline ends. The germline V gene encodes CDR1 SGHKS and CDR2 YYEKEE (reference sequence). The CDR3 is made up of 15 amino acids. CDR3 sequence reads: CASSLVGGNTDTQYF. The DNA for the CDR3 is TGTGCCAGCAGCTTGGTCGGGGGAAACACAGATACGCAGTATTTT.

This clonotype was detected a few times. The gene calls are TRBV20-1 and TRBJ1-5; possibly TRBD1 for D (6 bases). Germline CDR1 is DFQATT and CDR2 is SNEGSKA (reference sequence). The CDR3 runs to 14 residues. Trimming took 1 base from V and 7 from J, leaving 14 bases between them. CDR3 sequence reads: CSARVAAGEQPQHF. The CDR3 DNA follows: TGCAGTGCTAGAGTGGCGGCAGGGGAGCAGCCCCAGCATTTT.

The CDR3: CASSLGPGQGFQPQHF. The CDR3, as DNA: TGTGCCAGCAGCTTAGGGCCGGGACAGGGTTTTCAGCCCCAGCATTTT. The chain carries TRBV7-2 and TRBJ1-5; 9 bases line up with TRBD1. J was trimmed by 6 bases and V by 1 base; bases with no gene match: 7. Per the germline V gene, CDR1 is SGHTA and CDR2 is FQGNSA. This CDR3 is built from 16 residues.

The chain recombines TRBV13 with TRBJ2-1; 10 nucleotides match TRBD2. J lost 5 bases, V lost 6 bases, and 7 bases had no gene match. Germline assignment: CDR1 PRHDT and CDR2 FYEKMQ (reference sequence). This CDR3 spans 15 amino acids. CDR3 in amino acids: CASSLWLAGDNEQFF. CDR3 DNA sequence: TGTGCCAGCAGTTTATGGCTAGCGGGGGACAATGAGCAGTTCTTC.

This clonotype was detected ten times or more. The chain is built from TRBV3-1 and TRBJ2-7; D unclear. The CDR3 has 11 residues. CDR1 and CDR2 (germline): LGHDT, YNNKEL (reference sequence). Trimming pared 5 bases from V and 7 bases from J, leaving 9 bases between. Here the CDR3 reads CASSVIGEQYF. In nucleotides, the CDR3 is TGTGCCAGCAGCGTTATTGGGGAGCAGTACTTC.

CDR3 nucleotides: TGTGCCAGCAGCCAACAAAGGGGCCAATTCTTCTCCTACAATGAGCAGTTCTTC. This codes for CASSQQRGQFFSYNEQFF. The chain carries TRBV3-1 and TRBJ2-1; D possibly corresponds to TRBD1 (5 bases). V lost 2 bases, J lost 0 bases, and 17 bases lay in between. Germline V gene lookup returns CDR1 LGHDT and CDR2 YNNKEL (reference sequence). The CDR3 length is 18 residues.

The rearrangement joins TRBV28 to TRBJ2-7; TRBD2 matches at 7 bases. Looked up from germline, CDR1 is MDHEN and CDR2 is SYDVKM. The CDR3 has 16 amino acids. V lost 2 bases to trimming and J lost 4 bases; unmatched junction nucleotides: 11. This chain's CDR3 is CASSLPRLAREYEQYF. Written as DNA, the CDR3 is TGTGCCAGCAGTTTACCCAGACTAGCCCGCGAATACGAGCAGTACTTC.

The table lists this clonotype with a few counts. The chain joins TRBV6-6 to TRBJ2-3; TRBD2 agrees at 10 bases. In germline, CDR1 is MNHNY, CDR2 SVGAGI (reference sequence). The CDR3 sequence is 18 residues long. Trimming cost V 5 bases and J 2 bases; bases outside gene matches: 13. DNA of the CDR3: TGTGCCAGCAGTAGTGGAGCCGAAAGCGGGGGGGACACAGATACGCAGTATTTT. This gives the protein CASSSGAESGGDTDTQYF.

V and J are TRBV4-1 and TRBJ2-7, with 9 positions matching TRBD2. The closer fit of TRBJ2-5 to the DNA end suggests the J call may be wrong. The germline V gene has CDR1 MGHRA and CDR2 YSYEKL. The CDR3 covers 14 residues. The CDR3 is CASSQGTSEETQYF. In nucleotides, the CDR3 is TGCGCCAGCAGCCAAGGGACTAGCGAAGAGACCCAGTACTTC.